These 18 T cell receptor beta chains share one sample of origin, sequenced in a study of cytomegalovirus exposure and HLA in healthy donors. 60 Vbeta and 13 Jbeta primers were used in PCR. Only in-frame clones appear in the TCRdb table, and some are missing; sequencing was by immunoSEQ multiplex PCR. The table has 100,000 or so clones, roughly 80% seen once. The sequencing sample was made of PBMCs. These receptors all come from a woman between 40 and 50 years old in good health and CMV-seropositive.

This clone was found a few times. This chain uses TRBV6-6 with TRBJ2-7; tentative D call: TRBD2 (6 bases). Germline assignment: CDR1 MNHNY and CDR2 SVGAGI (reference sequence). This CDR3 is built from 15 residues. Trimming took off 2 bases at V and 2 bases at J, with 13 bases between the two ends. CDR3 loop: CASSYAFGGAYEQYF. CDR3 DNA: TGTGCCAGCAGTTACGCCTTTGGCGGGGCCTACGAGCAGTACTTC.

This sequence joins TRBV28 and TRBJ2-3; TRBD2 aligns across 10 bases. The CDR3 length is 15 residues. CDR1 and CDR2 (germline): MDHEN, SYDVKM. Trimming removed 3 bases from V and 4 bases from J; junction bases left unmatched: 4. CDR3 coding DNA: TGTGCCAGCAGTTTGGCACTAGCGGGATCAGATACGCAGTATTTT. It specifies CASSLALAGSDTQYF.

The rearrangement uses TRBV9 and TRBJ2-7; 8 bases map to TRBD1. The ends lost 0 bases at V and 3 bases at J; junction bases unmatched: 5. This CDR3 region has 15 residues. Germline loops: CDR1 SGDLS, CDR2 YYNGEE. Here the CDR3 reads CASSVGGTGSYEQYF. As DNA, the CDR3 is TGTGCCAGCAGCGTAGGAGGGACAGGAAGCTACGAGCAGTACTTC. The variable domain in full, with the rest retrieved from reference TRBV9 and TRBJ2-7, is DSGVTQTPKHLITATGQRVTLRCSPRSGDLSVYWYQQSLDQGLQFLIQYYNGEERAKGNILERFSAQQFPDLHSELNLSSLELGDSALYFCASSVGGTGSYEQYFGPGTRLTVT.

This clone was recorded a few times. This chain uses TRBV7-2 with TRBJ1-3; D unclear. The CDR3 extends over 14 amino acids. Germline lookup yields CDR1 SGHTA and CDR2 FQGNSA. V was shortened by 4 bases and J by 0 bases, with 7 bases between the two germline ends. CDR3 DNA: TGTGCCAGCAGCTCTTCGGTCTCTGGAAACACCATATATTTT. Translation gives CASSSSVSGNTIYF.

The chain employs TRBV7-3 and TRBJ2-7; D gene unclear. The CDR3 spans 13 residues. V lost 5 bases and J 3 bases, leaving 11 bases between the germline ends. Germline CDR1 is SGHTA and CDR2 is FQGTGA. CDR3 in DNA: TGTGCCAGCAGCAGAGACATTAGCTACGAGCAGTACTTC. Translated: CASSRDISYEQYF.

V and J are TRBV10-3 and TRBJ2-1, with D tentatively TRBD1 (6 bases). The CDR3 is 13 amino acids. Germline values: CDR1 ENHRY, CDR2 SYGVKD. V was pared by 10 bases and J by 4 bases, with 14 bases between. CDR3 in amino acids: CATGAPGYNEQFF. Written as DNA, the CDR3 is TGTGCCACAGGGGCCCCGGGATACAATGAGCAGTTCTTC.

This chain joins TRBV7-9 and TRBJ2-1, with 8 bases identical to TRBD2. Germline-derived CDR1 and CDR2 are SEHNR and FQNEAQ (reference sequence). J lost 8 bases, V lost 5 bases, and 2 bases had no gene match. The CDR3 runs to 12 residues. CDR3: CASSPGGDEQFF. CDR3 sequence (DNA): TGTGCCAGCAGCCCCGGGGGGGATGAGCAGTTCTTC.

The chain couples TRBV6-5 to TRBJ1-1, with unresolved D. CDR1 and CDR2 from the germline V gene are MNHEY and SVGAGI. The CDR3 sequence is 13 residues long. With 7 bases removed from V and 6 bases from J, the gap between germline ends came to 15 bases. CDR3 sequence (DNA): TGTGCCAGCACCCAAATTGGGCAGTCTGAAGCTTTCTTT. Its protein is CASTQIGQSEAFF.

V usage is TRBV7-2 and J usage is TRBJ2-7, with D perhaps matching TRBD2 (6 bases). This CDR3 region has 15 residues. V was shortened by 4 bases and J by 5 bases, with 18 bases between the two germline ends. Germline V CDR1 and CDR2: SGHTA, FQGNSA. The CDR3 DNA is TGTGCCAGCAGCTCGGGACTGACTTGGGGAGACGAGCAGTACTTC. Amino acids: CASSSGLTWGDEQYF.

As DNA, the CDR3 is TGCAGCGTAAAGACAGGGGTAACTAATGAAAAACTGTTTTTT. It specifies CSVKTGVTNEKLFF. The gene calls are TRBV29-1 and TRBJ1-4; TRBD1 agrees at 8 bases. V shed 6 bases, J shed 1 base, and the junction held 4 bases outside the gene matches. This CDR3 is 14 amino acids long. In germline, CDR1 is SQVTM, CDR2 ANQGSEA.

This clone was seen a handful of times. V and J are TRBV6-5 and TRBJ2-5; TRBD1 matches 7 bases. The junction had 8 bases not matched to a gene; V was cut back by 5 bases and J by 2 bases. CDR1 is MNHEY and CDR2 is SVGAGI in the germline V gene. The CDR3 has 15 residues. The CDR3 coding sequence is TGTGCCAGCAGTCCGCCCGCACAGGGGCAAGAGACCCAGTACTTC. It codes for CASSPPAQGQETQYF.

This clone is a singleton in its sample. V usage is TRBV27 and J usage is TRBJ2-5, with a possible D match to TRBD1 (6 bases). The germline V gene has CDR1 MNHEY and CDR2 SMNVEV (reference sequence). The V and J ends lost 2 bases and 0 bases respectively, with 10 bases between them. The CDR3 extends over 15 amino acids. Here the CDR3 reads CASSLQGTHQETQYF. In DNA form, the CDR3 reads TGTGCCAGCAGTTTACAGGGGACCCACCAAGAGACCCAGTACTTC.

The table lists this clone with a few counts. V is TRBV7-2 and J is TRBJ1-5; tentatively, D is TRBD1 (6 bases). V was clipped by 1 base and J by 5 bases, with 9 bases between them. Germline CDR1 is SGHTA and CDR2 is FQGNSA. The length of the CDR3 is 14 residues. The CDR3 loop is CASSLGNRDQPQHF. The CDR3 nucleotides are TGTGCCAGCAGCTTAGGTAACAGGGATCAGCCCCAGCATTTT.

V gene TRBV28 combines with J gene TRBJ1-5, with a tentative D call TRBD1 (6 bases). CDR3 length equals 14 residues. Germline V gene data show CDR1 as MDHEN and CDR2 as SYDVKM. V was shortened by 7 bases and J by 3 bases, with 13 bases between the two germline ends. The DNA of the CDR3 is TGTGCCAGCACCTTTACAGGGTTCAATCAGCCCCAGCATTTT. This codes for CASTFTGFNQPQHF.

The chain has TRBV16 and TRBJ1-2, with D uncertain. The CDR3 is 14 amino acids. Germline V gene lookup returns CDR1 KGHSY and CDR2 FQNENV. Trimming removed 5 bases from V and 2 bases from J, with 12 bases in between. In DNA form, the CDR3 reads TGTGCCAGCAGCGCGAGTACAGCAAACTATGGCTACACCTTC. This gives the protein CASSASTANYGYTF.

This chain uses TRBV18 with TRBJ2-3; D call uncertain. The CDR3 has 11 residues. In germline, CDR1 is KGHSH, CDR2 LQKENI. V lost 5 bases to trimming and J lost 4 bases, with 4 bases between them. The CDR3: CASSSADTQYF. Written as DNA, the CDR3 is TGTGCCAGCTCAAGCGCAGATACGCAGTATTTT.

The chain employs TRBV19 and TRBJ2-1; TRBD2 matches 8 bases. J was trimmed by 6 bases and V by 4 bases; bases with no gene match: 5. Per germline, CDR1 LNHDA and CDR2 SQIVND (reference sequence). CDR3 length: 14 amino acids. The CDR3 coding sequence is TGTGCCAGTAGTACTCGGACTAGCCCCAATGAGCAGTTCTTC. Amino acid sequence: CASSTRTSPNEQFF.

CDR3 sequence (DNA): TGCAGCGTTGAAGTACTCCAGGGGGAGGGCTACACCTTC. This encodes CSVEVLQGEGYTF. The J gene is TRBJ1-2, the V gene TRBV29-1; 7 bases are shared with TRBD1. This CDR3 region has 13 residues. CDR1 SQVTM and CDR2 ANQGSEA come from the germline V gene. J gave up 8 bases and V 1 base, and 7 bases lay outside the gene matches.